One sample yielded the 19 T cell receptor beta chains listed below, sequenced in a study of vaccination effects on CD4 cells after COVID-19. Data came from immunoSEQ multiplex PCR; TCRdb stores just in-frame clones and leaves some out. The sample has 25,000 to 35,000 clones, approximately 63% seen once. The authors isolated CD4+ T cells after more than eight days of culture. Their recognized antigens are unknown. The sequencing here drew on CD4+ T cells from PBMCs cultured without peptide, taken before COVID-19 vaccination. Receptors were obtained from a human donor who received a COVID-19 vaccine.

In this sample, this clone turned up a few times. CDR3 amino acids: CAISPGTGNSPLHF. For the CDR3, the DNA is TGTGCCATCAGTCCCGGGACGGGAAATTCACCCCTCCACTTT. The chain joins TRBV10-3 to TRBJ1-6, with a possible D match to TRBD1 (5 bases). The germline V gene has CDR1 ENHRY and CDR2 SYGVKD. This CDR3 is built from 14 residues. Trimming cost V 5 bases and J 7 bases, with 12 bases left between them.

The V call is TRBV10-3, the J call TRBJ1-6, with 9 bases identical to TRBD1. The V gene's germline CDR1 is ENHRY and CDR2 SYGVKD. Unmatched junction bases numbered 4, after V lost 4 bases and J lost 3 bases. CDR3 size: 16 residues. The CDR3 loop is CAISAGQGNYNSPLHF. CDR3 nucleotide sequence: TGTGCCATCAGTGCGGGACAGGGCAACTATAATTCACCCCTCCACTTT.

This rearrangement joins TRBV5-1 to TRBJ2-3; the match to TRBD2 covers 14 bases. Trimming removed 0 bases from V and 4 bases from J; junction bases left unmatched: 4. In germline, CDR1 is SGHRS, CDR2 YFSETQ. This CDR3 comprises 17 residues. The CDR3 protein is CASSLGTSGGTADTQYF. The CDR3, as DNA: TGCGCCAGCAGCTTGGGGACTAGCGGGGGGACGGCAGATACGCAGTATTTT.

The chain recombines TRBV7-2 with TRBJ2-7; possibly TRBD1 for D (5 bases). The CDR3 length is 12 residues. V was clipped by 5 bases and J by 3 bases, with 8 bases between them. Germline V gene sequence: CDR1 SGHTA, CDR2 FQGNSA. The CDR3 region is CASSPTGYEQYF. CDR3 bases: TGTGCCAGCAGCCCAACAGGCTACGAGCAGTACTTC.

This clone was counted a single time. The chain joins TRBV2 to TRBJ1-5; 7 nucleotides match TRBD1. V gave up 6 bases and J gave up 5 bases; unmatched junction bases: 4. Germline CDR1 reads SNHLY; CDR2 reads FYNNEI. The CDR3 totals 13 residues. DNA for the CDR3: TGTGCCAGCAGGGCAGGGGGGGATCAGCCCCAGCATTTT. Its translation: CASRAGGDQPQHF.

This clone has just a few counts. This rearrangement joins TRBV7-9 to TRBJ1-2; 8 bases fit TRBD1. The V segment lost 7 bases and the J segment 5 bases; nucleotides outside the gene matches: 15. CDR1 is SEHNR, CDR2 FQNEAQ, per germline (reference sequence). CDR3 length equals 16 residues. In nucleotides, the CDR3 is TGTGCCAGCACCAGAGAAAAGGCAGGGGGCGGATATGGCTACACCTTC. It yields the protein CASTREKAGGGYGYTF.

V and J are TRBV5-1 and TRBJ1-1, with TRBD1 as a possible D gene (6 bases). The CDR3 has 15 amino acids. Trimming shortened V by 7 bases and J by 1 base, and 17 bases separated the two germline ends. The germline V gene has CDR1 SGHRS and CDR2 YFSETQ. CDR3 nucleotides: TGCGCCAGCTACCCGAGGGAAGGGGGGAACACTGAAGCTTTCTTT. This translates into CASYPREGGNTEAFF.

The chain uses TRBV2 and TRBJ1-4, with 8 bases identical to TRBD1. From germline, CDR1 is SNHLY and CDR2 FYNNEI. The J segment lost 2 bases and the V segment lost 6 bases, leaving 8 bases of the junction unmatched. The CDR3 has 16 amino acids. The CDR3 DNA follows: TGTGCCAGCAGGGAGACAGGGGTCCGCACTAATGAAAAACTGTTTTTT. Encoded protein: CASRETGVRTNEKLFF. The whole variable domain, filled in from reference TRBV2 and TRBJ1-4, reads EPEVTQTPSHQVTQMGQEVILRCVPISNHLYFYWYRQILGQKVEFLVSFYNNEISEKSEIFDDQFSVERPDGSNFTLKIRSTKLEDSAMYFCASRETGVRTNEKLFFGSGTQLSVL.

V usage is TRBV5-1 and J usage is TRBJ2-1; 11 bases line up with TRBD2. Germline values: CDR1 SGHRS, CDR2 YFSETQ. V shed 4 bases, J shed 8 bases, and the junction held 14 bases outside the gene matches. The CDR3 sequence is 17 residues long. The CDR3 loop reads CASSLIRLAGSPDEQFF. The CDR3 DNA reads TGCGCCAGCAGCCTCATAAGACTAGCGGGATCTCCAGATGAGCAGTTCTTC.

This clone was seen a few times. The rearrangement links TRBV11-2 to TRBJ1-4; a possible D gene is TRBD1 (5 bases). This CDR3 has 18 residues. Per germline, CDR1 SGHAT and CDR2 FQNNGV. V lost 1 base and J lost 5, with 20 bases in between. The CDR3 here is CASSLGPGRGPANEKLFF. The CDR3 coding sequence is TGTGCCAGCAGCTTAGGACCGGGCCGGGGCCCCGCAAATGAAAAACTGTTTTTT.

The V and J genes are TRBV19 and TRBJ1-5; perhaps TRBD1 as D (5 bases). V lost 4 bases and J lost 9, with 25 bases in between. The CDR3 consists of 17 residues. The germline V gene has CDR1 LNHDA and CDR2 SQIVND (reference sequence). The CDR3 loop reads CASSTTPQGTALRPQHF. CDR3 sequence (DNA): TGTGCCAGTAGTACGACGCCGCAAGGGACGGCCCTACGGCCCCAGCATTTT.

The chain is built from TRBV6-1 and TRBJ1-2; D unresolved. CDR1 and CDR2 (germline): MNHNS, SASEGT. This CDR3 is built from 14 residues. V lost 0 bases and J 8 bases, leaving 13 bases between the germline ends. CDR3 region: CASSEATVYMGYTF. CDR3 DNA sequence: TGTGCCAGCAGTGAAGCGACGGTATATATGGGCTACACCTTC.

V usage is TRBV11-3 and J usage is TRBJ2-3; TRBD1 or TRBD2 may be the D gene (5 bases each). In germline, CDR1 is SGHNT, CDR2 YENEEA. The CDR3 sequence is 14 residues long. The germline V and J ends were trimmed by 8 bases and 2 bases, with 14 bases remaining between them. This chain's CDR3 is CASSTGGYTDTQYF. The DNA for the CDR3 is TGTGCCAGCTCAACAGGCGGGTACACAGATACGCAGTATTTT.

DNA of the CDR3: TGCGCCAGCAGCTTCGGGGGGGCCCGGGAGACCCAGTACTTC. Protein product: CASSFGGARETQYF. This chain links TRBV5-1 with TRBJ2-5; 8 bases align to TRBD2. This CDR3 region has 14 residues. The germline gives CDR1 SGHRS, CDR2 YFSETQ. The V gene end was trimmed by 2 bases and the J gene end by 5 bases; junction bases not matched to a gene: 5.

V and J are TRBV6-1 and TRBJ1-5; D is possibly TRBD1 (6 bases). This CDR3 is built from 14 residues. Trimming removed 2 bases from V and 7 bases from J, with 12 bases in between. Per the germline V gene, CDR1 is MNHNS and CDR2 is SASEGT. The CDR3 DNA is TGTGCCAGCAGTGAAAACAGGGAGTGGCAGCCCCAGCATTTT. Translated, it gives CASSENREWQPQHF.

This sequence joins TRBV14 and TRBJ1-1; D is unclear. V lost 4 bases, J lost 1 base, and 10 bases lay in between. Per germline, CDR1 SGHDN and CDR2 FVKESK. The CDR3 extends over 14 amino acids. CDR3 residues: CASSRAGRNTEAFF. CDR3 DNA sequence: TGTGCCAGCAGCCGGGCCGGCAGGAACACTGAAGCTTTCTTT.

This clone was observed once. The CDR3 DNA sequence: TGCGCCAGCAGCTTGACCGGGACAGTTAACACTGAAGCTTTCTTT. Protein product: CASSLTGTVNTEAFF. The rearrangement uses TRBV5-1 and TRBJ1-1; 7 bases are a match to TRBD1. V was clipped by 1 base and J by 2 bases; unmatched bases: 5. Germline CDR1 and CDR2: SGHRS and YFSETQ. This CDR3 contains 15 residues.

The CDR3 here is CASSRPQAYEQYF. DNA of the CDR3: TGTGCCAGCAGCCGCCCACAGGCCTACGAGCAGTACTTC. The V call is TRBV12-3 or TRBV12-4, the J call TRBJ2-7; the D gene is possibly TRBD1 (5 bases). The CDR3 runs to 13 residues. Trimming took 6 bases from V and 2 from J, leaving 11 bases between them.

The chain couples TRBV10-3 to TRBJ2-1; the D gene is possibly TRBD2 (6 bases). The CDR3 contains 14 residues. From germline, CDR1 is ENHRY and CDR2 SYGVKD. V lost 4 bases and J lost 7, with 14 bases in between. The CDR3 is CAISVRDSANEQFF. CDR3 DNA sequence: TGTGCCATCAGTGTGCGGGACTCCGCAAATGAGCAGTTCTTC.